This TCR beta chain came from a study of OX40 agonist ivuxolimab in advanced cancers. Study-level information: Patients in the trial were receiving intravenous ivuxolimab every 2 weeks, at doses of 0.01 to 10 mg/kg.

A remark on this clone: What it binds is not known.

Findings of the study overall: At 0.1-3.0 mg/kg, partial responders had clonal expansion among the lowest observed. Expanded clones tended on average to be more numerous among CD8+ T cells than CD4+.

The method was immunoSEQ multiplex PCR; TCRdb's version includes in-frame clones alone and lacks a portion of them. The sample yields under 80,000 clones, about 88% seen once. The junction had 4 bases not matched to a gene; V was cut back by 5 bases and J by 4 bases. The germline V gene encodes CDR1 MNHNY and CDR2 SVGAGI (reference sequence). The CDR3 runs to 15 residues. This chain connects TRBV6-6 to TRBJ2-1; the match to TRBD2 covers 11 bases. The starting material was CD4+ or CD8+ T cells sorted from blood, obtained in a trial of the OX40 agonist ivuxolimab. The receptor's source is an adult with an advanced solid tumor such as melanoma, head and neck, liver or kidney cancer. The CDR3 nucleotides are TGTGCCAGCAGTACCGGGACTAGCGGTTACAATGAGCAGTTCTTC. It yields the protein CASSTGTSGYNEQFF.